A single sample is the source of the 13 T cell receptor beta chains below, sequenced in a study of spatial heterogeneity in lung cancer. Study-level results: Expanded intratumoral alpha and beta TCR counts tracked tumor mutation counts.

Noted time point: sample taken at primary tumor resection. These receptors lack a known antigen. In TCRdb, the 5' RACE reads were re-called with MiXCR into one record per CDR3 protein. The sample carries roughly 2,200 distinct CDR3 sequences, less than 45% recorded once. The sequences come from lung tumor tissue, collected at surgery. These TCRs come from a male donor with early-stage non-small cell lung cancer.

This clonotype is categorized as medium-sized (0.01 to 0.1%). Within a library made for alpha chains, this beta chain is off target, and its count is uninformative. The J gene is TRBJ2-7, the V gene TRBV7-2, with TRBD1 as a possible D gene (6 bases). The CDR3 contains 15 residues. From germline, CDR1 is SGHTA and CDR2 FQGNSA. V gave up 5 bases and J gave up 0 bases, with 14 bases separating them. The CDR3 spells CASSLDRSYSYEQYF. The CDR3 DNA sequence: TGTGCCAGCAGCCTCGACAGGAGCTACTCCTACGAGCAGTACTTC.

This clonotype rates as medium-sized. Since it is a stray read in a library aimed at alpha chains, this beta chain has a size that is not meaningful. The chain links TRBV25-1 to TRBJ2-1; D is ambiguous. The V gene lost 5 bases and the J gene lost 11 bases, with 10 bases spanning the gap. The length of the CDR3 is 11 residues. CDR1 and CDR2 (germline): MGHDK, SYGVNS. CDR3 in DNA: TGTGCCAGCAGTTGGTCCGATAAGCAGTTCTTC. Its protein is CASSWSDKQFF.

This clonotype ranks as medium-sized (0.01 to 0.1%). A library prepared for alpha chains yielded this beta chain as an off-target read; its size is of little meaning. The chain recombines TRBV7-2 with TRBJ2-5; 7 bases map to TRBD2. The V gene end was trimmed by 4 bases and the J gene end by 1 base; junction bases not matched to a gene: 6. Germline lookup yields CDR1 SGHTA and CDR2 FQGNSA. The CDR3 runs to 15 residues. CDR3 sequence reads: CASSSGLVVQETQYF. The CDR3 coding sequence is TGTGCCAGCAGCTCCGGACTAGTCGTCCAAGAGACCCAGTACTTC.

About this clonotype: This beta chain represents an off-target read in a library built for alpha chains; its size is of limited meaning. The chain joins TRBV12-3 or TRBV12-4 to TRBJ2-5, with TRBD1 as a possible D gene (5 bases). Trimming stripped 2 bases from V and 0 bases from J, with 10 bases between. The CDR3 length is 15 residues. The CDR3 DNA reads TGTGCCAGCAGTTTATCCGGACACAACCAAGAGACCCAGTACTTC. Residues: CASSLSGHNQETQYF.

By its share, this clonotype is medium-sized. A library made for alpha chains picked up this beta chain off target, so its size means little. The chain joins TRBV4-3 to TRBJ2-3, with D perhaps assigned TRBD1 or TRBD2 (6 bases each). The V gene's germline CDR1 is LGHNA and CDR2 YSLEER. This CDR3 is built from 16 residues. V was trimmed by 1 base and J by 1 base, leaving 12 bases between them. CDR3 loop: CASSQAMGGGTDTQYF. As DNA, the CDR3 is TGCGCCAGCAGCCAAGCCATGGGGGGCGGCACAGATACGCAGTATTTT.

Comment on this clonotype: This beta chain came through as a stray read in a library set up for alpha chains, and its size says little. The CDR3 region is CAISEGGTGTQYF. CDR3 DNA sequence: TGTGCCATCAGTGAGGGGGGCACGGGGACCCAGTACTTC. The chain uses TRBV10-3 and TRBJ2-5, with a possible D match to TRBD1 (6 bases). The germline CDR1 and CDR2 sequences are ENHRY and SYGVKD. The CDR3 is 13 amino acids. The ends were cut back, 2 bases at V and 7 bases at J, with 11 bases in the middle.

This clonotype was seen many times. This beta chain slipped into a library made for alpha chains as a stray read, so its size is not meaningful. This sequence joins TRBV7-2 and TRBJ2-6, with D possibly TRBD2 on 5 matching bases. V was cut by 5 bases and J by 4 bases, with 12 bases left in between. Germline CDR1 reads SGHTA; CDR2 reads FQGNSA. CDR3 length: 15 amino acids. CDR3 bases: TGTGCCAGCAGCCCGGCGGGCGGGGGGGCCAACGTCCTGACTTTC. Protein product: CASSPAGGGANVLTF.

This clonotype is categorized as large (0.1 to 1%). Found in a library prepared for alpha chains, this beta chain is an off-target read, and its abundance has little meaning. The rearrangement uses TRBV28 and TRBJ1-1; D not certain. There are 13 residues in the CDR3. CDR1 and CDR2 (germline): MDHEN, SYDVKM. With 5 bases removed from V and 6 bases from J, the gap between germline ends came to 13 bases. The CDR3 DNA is TGTGCCAGCAGTATTGAGCGATGGGCTGAAGCTTTCTTT. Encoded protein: CASSIERWAEAFF.

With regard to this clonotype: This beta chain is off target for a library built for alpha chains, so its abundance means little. The CDR3 loop reads CAIKPGGTDTQYF. The DNA of the CDR3 is TGTGCCATCAAACCGGGGGGGACAGATACGCAGTATTTT. V is TRBV10-3 and J is TRBJ2-3; 8 positions agree with TRBD2. With 7 bases clipped from V and 3 bases from J, the junction kept 3 bases outside the gene matches. Germline CDR1 and CDR2: ENHRY and SYGVKD. The CDR3 has 13 residues.

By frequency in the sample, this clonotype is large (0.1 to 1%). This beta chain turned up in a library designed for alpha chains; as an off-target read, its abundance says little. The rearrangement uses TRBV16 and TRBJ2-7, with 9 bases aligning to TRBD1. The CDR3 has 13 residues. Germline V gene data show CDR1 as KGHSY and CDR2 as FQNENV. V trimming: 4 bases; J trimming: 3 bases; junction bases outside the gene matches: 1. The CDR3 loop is CASSPDRGYEQYF. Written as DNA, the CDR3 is TGTGCCAGCAGCCCGGACAGGGGCTACGAGCAGTACTTC.

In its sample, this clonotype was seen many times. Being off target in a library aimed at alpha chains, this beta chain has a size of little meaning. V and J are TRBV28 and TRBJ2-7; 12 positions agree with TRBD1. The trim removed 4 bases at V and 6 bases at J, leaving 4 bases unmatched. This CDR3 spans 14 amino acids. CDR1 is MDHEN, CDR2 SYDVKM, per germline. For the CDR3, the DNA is TGTGCCAGCAGTTCCTGGGACAGGGGGCCCGAGCAGTACTTC. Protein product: CASSSWDRGPEQYF.

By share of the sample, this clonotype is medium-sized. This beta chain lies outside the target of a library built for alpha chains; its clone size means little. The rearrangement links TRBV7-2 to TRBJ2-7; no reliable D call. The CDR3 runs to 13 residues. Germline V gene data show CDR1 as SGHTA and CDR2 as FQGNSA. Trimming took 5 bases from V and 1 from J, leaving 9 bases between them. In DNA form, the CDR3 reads TGTGCCAGCAGCCCAAGACCTTCCTACGAGCAGTACTTC. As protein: CASSPRPSYEQYF.

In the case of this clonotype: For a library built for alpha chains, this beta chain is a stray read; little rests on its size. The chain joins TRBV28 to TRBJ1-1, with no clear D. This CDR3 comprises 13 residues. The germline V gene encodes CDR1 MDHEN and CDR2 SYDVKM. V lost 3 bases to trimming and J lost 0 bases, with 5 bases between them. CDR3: CASSLGLNTEAFF. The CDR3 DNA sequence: TGTGCCAGCAGTTTGGGGTTGAACACTGAAGCTTTCTTT.